This T cell receptor beta chain originates from a study of OX40 agonist ivuxolimab in advanced cancers. Study-level findings and limits: CD8+ T cells averaged more expanded clones than CD4+. Clonal expansion in partial responders at 0.1-3.0 mg/kg ranked among the lowest.

Regarding this clone: As yet, its antigen is unknown.

Repertoires were generated with immunoSEQ multiplex PCR, while TCRdb's copy carries only in-frame clones and drops some. The sample yields 70,000 to 95,000 clones, approximately 90% seen once. Germline assignment: CDR1 LNHDA and CDR2 SQIVND (reference sequence). This CDR3 region has 16 residues. With V trimmed by 5 bases and J by 4 bases, 8 bases remained unmatched. The material was CD4+ or CD8+ T cells sorted from blood, obtained in a trial of the OX40 agonist ivuxolimab. This clonotype originated in an adult with an advanced solid tumor such as melanoma, head and neck, liver or kidney cancer. The chain carries TRBV19 and TRBJ2-1, with 10 nucleotides matching TRBD2. The CDR3 DNA reads TGTGCCAGTAGTCCCGGGGCTAGCGGGAGATACAATGAGCAGTTCTTC. It is translated as CASSPGASGRYNEQFF.